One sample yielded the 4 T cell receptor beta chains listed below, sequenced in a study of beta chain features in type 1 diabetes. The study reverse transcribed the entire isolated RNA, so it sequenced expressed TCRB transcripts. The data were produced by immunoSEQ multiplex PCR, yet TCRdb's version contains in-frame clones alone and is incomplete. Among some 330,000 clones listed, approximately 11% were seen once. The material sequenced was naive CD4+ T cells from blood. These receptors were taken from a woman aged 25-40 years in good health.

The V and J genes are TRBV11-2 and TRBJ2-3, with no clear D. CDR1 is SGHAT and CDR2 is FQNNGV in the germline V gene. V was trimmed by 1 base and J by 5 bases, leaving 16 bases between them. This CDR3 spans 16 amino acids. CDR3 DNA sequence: TGTGCCAGCAGCTTAGTCTCTGAAATTCACGGAGATACGCAGTATTTT. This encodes CASSLVSEIHGDTQYF.

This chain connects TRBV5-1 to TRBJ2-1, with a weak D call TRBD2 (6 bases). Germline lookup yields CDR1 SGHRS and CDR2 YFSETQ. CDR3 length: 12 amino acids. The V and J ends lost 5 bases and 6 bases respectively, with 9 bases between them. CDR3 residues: CASRISGNEQFF. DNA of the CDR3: TGCGCCAGCAGAATTAGCGGCAATGAGCAGTTCTTC.

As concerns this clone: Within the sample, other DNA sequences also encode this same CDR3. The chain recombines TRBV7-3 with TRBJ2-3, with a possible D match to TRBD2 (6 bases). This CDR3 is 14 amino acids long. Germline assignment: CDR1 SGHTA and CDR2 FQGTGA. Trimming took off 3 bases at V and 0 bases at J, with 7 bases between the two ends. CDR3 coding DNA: TGTGCCAGCAGCTTTGCGGGGAGCACAGATACGCAGTATTTT. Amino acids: CASSFAGSTDTQYF.

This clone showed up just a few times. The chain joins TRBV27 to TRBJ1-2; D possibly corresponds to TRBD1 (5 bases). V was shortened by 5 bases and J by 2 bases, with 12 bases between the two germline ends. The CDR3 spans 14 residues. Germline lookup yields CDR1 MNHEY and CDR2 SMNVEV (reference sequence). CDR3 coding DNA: TGTGCCAGCAGTCCCCTGGACAAGAACTATGGCTACACCTTC. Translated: CASSPLDKNYGYTF.